A single sample is the source of the 9 T cell receptor beta chains below, sequenced in a study of beta chain features in type 1 diabetes. TCRB transcripts that were expressed got sequenced, as all of the isolated RNA had been reverse transcribed. Libraries were prepared by immunoSEQ multiplex PCR; TCRdb keeps only in-frame clonotypes and omits some of them. The table records 300,000 to 350,000 clones, around 13% of them present only once. Sample: central memory CD4+ T cells from blood. The receptors were sampled from a man in his thirties or forties in good health.

Comment on this clone: Germline and junction disagree at one end, which may indicate a read error. This sequence joins TRBV5-1 and TRBJ1-4; D may be TRBD1 (5 bases). The V gene's germline CDR1 is SGHRS and CDR2 YFSETQ. CDR3 length: 12 residues. The CDR3 is CASSAAGEKLFF. DNA for the CDR3: TGTGCCAGCAGCGCAGCAGGGGAAAAACTGTTTTTT.

In this sample, this clone turned up a few times. This chain connects TRBV30 to TRBJ1-3; no definite D call. Germline V lookup: CDR1 GTSNPN, CDR2 SVGIG (reference sequence). Trimming removed 4 bases at V and 4 bases at J, with 17 bases between. This CDR3 comprises 15 residues. The CDR3 nucleotides are TGTGCCTGGATGGGGTATGGCCGAGGGGGAAACACCATATATTTT. It translates to CAWMGYGRGGNTIYF. Together with reference TRBV30 and TRBJ1-3, the CDR3 gives the full variable domain: SQTIHQWPATLVQPVGSPLSLECTVEGTSNPNLYWYRQAAGRGLQLLFYSVGIGQISSEVPQNLSASRPQDRQFILSSKKLLLSDSGFYLCAWMGYGRGGNTIYFGEGSWLTVV.

This clone came up many times. Other DNA sequences in this specimen translate into the identical CDR3. The genes are TRBV28 and TRBJ2-2; no definite D call. Germline lookup yields CDR1 MDHEN and CDR2 SYDVKM. The V and J ends lost 2 bases and 5 bases respectively, with 0 bases between them. CDR3 length: 11 residues. CDR3 amino acids: CASSLTGELFF. CDR3 in DNA: TGTGCCAGCAGTTTAACCGGGGAGCTGTTTTTT.

This chain joins TRBV15 and TRBJ1-1; D gene ambiguous. This CDR3 contains 13 residues. Per germline, CDR1 LNHNV and CDR2 YYDKDF (reference sequence). With 3 bases removed from V and 10 bases from J, the gap between germline ends came to 15 bases. CDR3 nucleotide sequence: TGTGCCACCAGCAGCCCAGGCCCTAGAGGAGCTTTCTTT. It yields the protein CATSSPGPRGAFF.

This rearrangement joins TRBV6-5 to TRBJ1-5; tentatively, D is TRBD1 (5 bases). Trimming pared 10 bases from V and 7 bases from J, leaving 23 bases between. CDR1 is MNHEY, CDR2 SVGAGI, per germline. The CDR3 length is 15 residues. The CDR3 DNA follows: TGTGCCACCTCCCGGGACCTCCCCAGCCGGCAGCCCCAGCATTTT. Protein sequence: CATSRDLPSRQPQHF.

The chain couples TRBV5-6 to TRBJ1-2; no reliable D call. Germline CDR1 SGHDT, CDR2 YYEEEE. The CDR3 covers 14 residues. With 0 bases removed from V and 4 bases from J, the gap between germline ends came to 10 bases. The CDR3 DNA is TGTGCCAGCAGCTTGGTCCTCGGCGGCTATGGCTACACCTTC. Translating gives CASSLVLGGYGYTF.

The chain uses TRBV5-1 and TRBJ2-3; no definite D call. Germline V lookup: CDR1 SGHRS, CDR2 YFSETQ. V was pared by 5 bases and J by 4 bases, with 8 bases between. This CDR3 region has 12 residues. Written as DNA, the CDR3 is TGCGCCAGCAGACAGTGGGCAGATACGCAGTATTTT. Translating gives CASRQWADTQYF.

As for this clone: Within the sample, other DNA sequences also encode this same CDR3. V and J are TRBV6-1 and TRBJ2-5, with TRBD1 matching 9 bases. V gave up 6 bases and J gave up 2 bases; unmatched junction bases: 4. Germline V lookup: CDR1 MNHNS, CDR2 SASEGT. This CDR3 spans 14 amino acids. This chain's CDR3 is CASSRDRDQETQYF. The CDR3 DNA follows: TGTGCCAGCAGCCGGGACAGGGATCAAGAGACCCAGTACTTC.

The chain joins TRBV10-3 to TRBJ1-6; 7 nucleotides align to TRBD1. Germline CDR1 ENHRY, CDR2 SYGVKD. This CDR3 has 16 amino acids. Losses at the gene ends were 5 bases for V and 4 bases for J; bases not matched to a gene: 8. This CDR3 is CAISITGEDYNSPLHF. CDR3 nucleotides: TGTGCCATCAGTATCACAGGGGAGGATTATAATTCACCCCTCCACTTT.